This TCR beta chain was observed in a study of siplizumab effects on memory and regulatory T cells. Whole-study results and caveats: Suppressive activity of Tregs proliferating in siplizumab cultures remained unconfirmed.

For this clone: The antigen remains undetermined.

Each sample yielded approximately 92,000 assayed TCR templates. Clones were sequenced by immunoSEQ multiplex PCR, and TCRdb holds only the in-frame ones, with some missing. Among 90,000 to 130,000 clones listed, 80% to 95% were seen once. The CDR3 runs 14 residues. Trimming left V 1 base short and J 6 bases short, with 10 bases between. Per germline, CDR1 SNHLY and CDR2 FYNNEI. This TCR was recovered from a human donor in good health. The genes are TRBV2 and TRBJ2-1, with D possibly matching TRBD1 (5 bases). Sequencing was carried out using CD4+ T cells sorted from blood. CDR3 amino acids: CASSEGRGRNEQFF. The CDR3 nucleotides read TGTGCCAGCAGTGAAGGTAGGGGTCGCAATGAGCAGTTCTTC.